The rows below give T cell receptor beta chains drawn from one sample of a study of blood T cells in healthy people across ages. Using its own MiXCR run on the 5' RACE reads, TCRdb lists one record per CDR3 protein. Counted here are approximately 800,000 distinct CDR3 sequences, 35% to 50% occurring once; the ten biggest clones make up about a sixth. Material for sequencing was blood. These receptors all come from a man older than 75 in good health. Both conserved end residues are part of each CDR3. The D gene is left open where the match is weak. Expanded clones are given a class, and other clones once, few, many or no size at all.

length | size | D | J | V | DNA | CDR3
13 | few | . | TRBJ2-3 | TRBV4-2 | TGTGCCAGCAGCCGCGACCGGTCAGATACGCAGTATTTT | CASSRDRSDTQYF
16 | few | . | TRBJ2-2 | TRBV6-1 | TGTGCCAGCAGTGAACCCGGGAGAAGAAGCACCGGGGAGCTGTTTTTT | CASSEPGRRSTGELFF
17 | . | TRBD2 | TRBJ2-7 | TRBV7-2 | TGTGCCAGCAGCCCCCATAGGACTAGCGGAACCTCCTACGAGCAGTACTTC | CASSPHRTSGTSYEQYF
15 | few | TRBD2 | TRBJ2-1 | TRBV3-1 | TGTGCCAGCAGCCAAGTGGCGGGGGAGTACAATGAGCAGTTCTTC | CASSQVAGEYNEQFF
14 | . | TRBD1 | TRBJ1-6 | TRBV5-6 | TGTGCCAGCAGGACCGGGACAGGGAACTCACCCCTCCACTTT | CASRTGTGNSPLHF
17 | many | . | TRBJ2-1 | TRBV24-1 | TGTGCCACCAGTGATTACCGCGACAGGAGCTCCTACAATGAGCAGTTCTTC | CATSDYRDRSSYNEQFF
14 | few | . | TRBJ2-7 | TRBV15 | TGTGCCACCAGCAGAGAGAGGGACTCCTACGAGCAGTACTTC | CATSRERDSYEQYF
14 | . | TRBD1 | TRBJ1-5 | TRBV2 | TGTGCCAGCAGTTCAGGGGGCCGGAGTCAGCCCCAGCATTTT | CASSSGGRSQPQHF
13 | . | . | TRBJ2-7 | TRBV18 | TGTGCCAGCTCACAGATGCCGCGGGACGAGCAGTACTTC | CASSQMPRDEQYF
18 | . | TRBD1 | TRBJ1-5 | TRBV15 | TGTGCCACCAGAGCCTCTGGGACAGGGAGCTATAGCAATCAGCCCCAGCATTTT | CATRASGTGSYSNQPQHF
15 | few | . | TRBJ2-6 | TRBV19 | TGTGCCAGTACAGAGGCGCCTCTCGGGGCCAACGTCCTGACTTTC | CASTEAPLGANVLTF
13 | . | . | TRBJ2-5 | TRBV29-1 | TGCAGCATCTCCGGGACATTAGGAGAGACCCAGTACTTC | CSISGTLGETQYF
13 | many | . | TRBJ2-7 | TRBV28 | TGTGCCAGCAGTTTTCTAGGAACCTACGAGCAGTACTTC | CASSFLGTYEQYF
16 | . | . | TRBJ2-2 | TRBV10-3 | TGTGCCATCAGTGGGGACTGGCGAGGGGGCACCGGGGAGCTGTTTTTT | CAISGDWRGGTGELFF
15 | . | . | TRBJ1-2 | TRBV5-1 | TGCGCCAGCAGCCTTGGTCTAGGGCTCAACTATGGCTACACCTTC | CASSLGLGLNYGYTF
14 | . | . | TRBJ2-1 | TRBV12-3/TRBV12-4 | TGTGCCAGCCACCCGGGAAGGTCCTACAATGAGCAGTTCTTC | CASHPGRSYNEQFF
15 | many | TRBD2 | TRBJ2-7 | TRBV7-2 | TGTGCCAGCAGCATCAATAGCGGGAGGGCCTCCGAGCAGTACTTC | CASSINSGRASEQYF
13 | . | . | TRBJ2-1 | TRBV10-3 | TGTGCCATCGGGGACCCCACGAGGAATGAGCAGTTCTTC | CAIGDPTRNEQFF
15 | few | TRBD1 | TRBJ2-2 | TRBV5-5 | TGTGCCAGCAGCTTGGGGGACAGGTACACCGGGGAGCTGTTTTTT | CASSLGDRYTGELFF
13 | few | . | TRBJ1-2 | TRBV10-3 | TGTGCCATCAACCTGGACGGGAACTATGGCTACACCTTC | CAINLDGNYGYTF
11 | . | . | TRBJ1-2 | TRBV29-1 | TGCAGCGTTCGGCGGGTTGAGGGCTACACCTTC | CSVRRVEGYTF
13 | . | . | TRBJ2-7 | TRBV28 | TGTGCCAGCGGTTTTCAGCGGACCTACGAGCAGTACTTC | CASGFQRTYEQYF
13 | . | . | TRBJ2-5 | TRBV18 | TGTGCCAGCCCACCCGAGAGCATAGAGACCCAGTACTTC | CASPPESIETQYF
14 | . | . | TRBJ2-7 | TRBV7-9 | TGTGCCAGCAGCGACAGCGCCAGGTTGTACGAGCAGTACTTC | CASSDSARLYEQYF
15 | few | . | TRBJ2-1 | TRBV20-1 | TGCAGCCCTAAACCGGGACCCACAGCCTACAATGAGCAGTTCTTC | CSPKPGPTAYNEQFF
12 | once | TRBD2 | TRBJ2-5 | TRBV6-6 | TGTGCCAGCAACGGGGGGGCAGAGACCCAGTACTTC | CASNGGAETQYF
14 | few | TRBD1 | TRBJ2-5 | TRBV18 | TGTGCCAGCTCACCGCGACAGGGGAGGGAGACCCAGTACTTC | CASSPRQGRETQYF
12 | . | . | TRBJ2-7 | TRBV20-1 | TGCAGTACTAGCCCCGAGCCTCACGAGCAGTACTTC | CSTSPEPHEQYF
15 | few | . | TRBJ2-7 | TRBV30 | TGTGCCTTCGCCTCCTTGGGGAAAGGGGCCTACGAGCAGTACTTC | CAFASLGKGAYEQYF
15 | . | . | TRBJ2-5 | TRBV5-1 | TGCGCCAGCAGCCTGAGACCCAACACCCAAGAGACCCAGTACTTC | CASSLRPNTQETQYF
13 | . | TRBD1 | TRBJ1-1 | TRBV12-3/TRBV12-4 | TGTGCCAGCAGCTTCGGACAGGGCGCTGAAGCTTTCTTT | CASSFGQGAEAFF
16 | few | . | TRBJ2-7 | TRBV15 | TGTGCCACCAGCAGAGAGCTACGGGTCAACTCCTACGAGCAGTACTTC | CATSRELRVNSYEQYF
15 | few | TRBD2 | TRBJ2-7 | TRBV28 | TGTGCCAGCAGGGGAGGACTAGCGGGAGCCTACGAGCAGTACTTC | CASRGGLAGAYEQYF
13 | many | . | TRBJ1-5 | TRBV16 | TGTGCCAGCAGCCAAGGGGGTGATCAGCCCCAGCATTTT | CASSQGGDQPQHF
17 | . | . | TRBJ2-4 | TRBV20-1 | TGCAGTGCTAGGCGGGTGGCTAGCGTATTAGCCAAAAACATTCAGTACTTC | CSARRVASVLAKNIQYF
17 | once | TRBD2 | TRBJ2-7 | TRBV27 | TGTGCCAGCAGTTTACGATTGGATAGCGGGAGGGCTTACGAGCAGTACTTC | CASSLRLDSGRAYEQYF
14 | few | . | TRBJ2-4 | TRBV20-1 | TGCAGTGCGGGTGAGGGATCGCGCGGAAACATTCAGTACTTC | CSAGEGSRGNIQYF
15 | once | . | TRBJ2-5 | TRBV20-1 | TGCAGTGCCCTAAAACCACGACTAGGAGCAGAGACCCAGTACTTC | CSALKPRLGAETQYF
15 | . | . | TRBJ2-3 | TRBV12-3/TRBV12-4 | TGTGCCAGCAGTCCGAACACGGGAGTCGAAGATACGCAGTATTTT | CASSPNTGVEDTQYF
16 | few | . | TRBJ2-7 | TRBV10-3 | TGTGCCATCAGTGAGCCCGATCAGACGAGCTCCTACGAGCAGTACTTC | CAISEPDQTSSYEQYF
13 | few | TRBD2 | TRBJ2-1 | TRBV24-1 | TGTGCCACCGGACTAGCGGAATACAATGAGCAGTTCTTC | CATGLAEYNEQFF
12 | . | . | TRBJ1-2 | TRBV7-9 | TGTGCCGGCAGCCGCGCTAACTATGGCTACACCTTC | CAGSRANYGYTF